One and the same sample provided the 22 T cell receptor beta chains below, sequenced in a study of blood T cell repertoires in COVID-19. TCRdb keeps only in-frame clones here, not all; method: immunoSEQ multiplex PCR. The repertoire has approximately 44,000 clones, 80% to 90% of them found once; the top ten carry about 5.2%. The specimen sequenced was peripheral blood. The source is a human donor in a cohort sampled during active COVID-19.

The J gene is TRBJ2-1, the V gene TRBV5-4; TRBD1 is a possible D gene (6 bases). The V and J ends lost 1 base and 15 bases respectively, with 17 bases between them. The germline V gene encodes CDR1 SGHNT and CDR2 YYREEE (reference sequence). CDR3 length equals 13 residues. Written as DNA, the CDR3 is TGTGCCAGCAGCTTGCAGGGGACCTCATCCCCGTTCTTC. Translation gives CASSLQGTSSPFF.

The rearrangement links TRBV5-4 to TRBJ2-7, with TRBD1 matching over 7 bases. Trimming removed 4 bases from V and 0 bases from J; junction bases left unmatched: 4. Germline V gives CDR1 SGHNT, CDR2 YYREEE (reference sequence). The CDR3 sequence is 14 residues long. CDR3 in DNA: TGTGCCAGCAGCCGCAGACAGGGCTCCTACGAGCAGTACTTC. Its translation is CASSRRQGSYEQYF.

The V and J genes are TRBV7-9 and TRBJ2-2, with 12 bases fitting TRBD2. CDR1 and CDR2 from the germline V gene are SEHNR and FQNEAQ (reference sequence). Losses at the gene ends were 5 bases for V and 0 bases for J; bases not matched to a gene: 4. The CDR3 is 17 residues long. CDR3 in amino acids: CASSPLAGGTNTGELFF. For the CDR3, the DNA is TGTGCCAGCAGCCCACTAGCGGGGGGTACGAACACCGGGGAGCTGTTTTTT.

This clone was observed a handful of times. The chain joins TRBV4-1 to TRBJ2-5; 8 positions match TRBD1. CDR3 length: 16 residues. With V trimmed by 4 bases and J by 2 bases, 9 bases remained unmatched. CDR1 MGHRA and CDR2 YSYEKL come from the germline V gene. CDR3 residues: CASSRRDRWGQETQYF. The DNA for the CDR3 is TGCGCCAGCAGCCGACGGGACAGGTGGGGACAAGAGACCCAGTACTTC.

The V gene is TRBV10-3, the J gene TRBJ2-3, with 7 bases identical to TRBD1. Per germline, CDR1 ENHRY and CDR2 SYGVKD. The V gene end was trimmed by 0 bases and the J gene end by 2 bases; junction bases not matched to a gene: 2. The CDR3 has 15 residues. The CDR3 is CAISESGQNTDTQYF. CDR3 nucleotides: TGTGCCATCAGTGAGTCGGGACAGAACACAGATACGCAGTATTTT.

This clone was seen once. This sequence joins TRBV28 and TRBJ1-5; D is perhaps TRBD1 (6 bases). The V and J ends lost 2 bases and 6 bases respectively, with 17 bases between them. The CDR3 is 16 amino acids. Looked up from germline, CDR1 is MDHEN and CDR2 is SYDVKM. The CDR3 nucleotides read TGTGCCAGCAGTTTACCCTCCATGACAGGTATTCAGCCCCAGCATTTT. Amino acids: CASSLPSMTGIQPQHF. The full variable domain, with the rest looked up from reference TRBV28 and TRBJ1-5, is DVKVTQSSRYLVKRTGEKVFLECVQDMDHENMFWYRQDPGLGLRLIYFSYDVKMKEKGDIPEGYSVSREKKERFSLILESASTNQTSMYLCASSLPSMTGIQPQHFGDGTRLSIL.

The rearrangement joins TRBV10-1 to TRBJ2-1; 8 positions match TRBD1. The CDR3 covers 13 residues. Per germline, CDR1 WNHNN and CDR2 SYGVQD (reference sequence). Trimming cost V 5 bases and J 10 bases; bases outside gene matches: 7. CDR3 amino acids: CASSKDRAYEQFF. The CDR3 DNA is TGCGCCAGCAGTAAGGACAGGGCCTACGAGCAGTTCTTC.

This chain links TRBV5-1 with TRBJ2-1, with TRBD2 matching 14 bases. CDR3 size: 16 residues. CDR1 and CDR2 (germline): SGHRS, YFSETQ. Unmatched junction bases numbered 7, after V lost 5 bases and J lost 6 bases. CDR3 loop: CASSSGTSGGSNEQFF. The DNA of the CDR3 is TGCGCCAGCAGTTCCGGGACTAGCGGGGGCTCCAATGAGCAGTTCTTC. The complete variable domain, with remaining parts taken from reference TRBV5-1 and TRBJ2-1, reads KAGVTQTPRYLIKTRGQQVTLSCSPISGHRSVSWYQQTPGQGLQFLFEYFSETQRNKGNFPGRFSGRQFSNSRSEMNVSTLELGDSALYLCASSSGTSGGSNEQFFGPGTRLTVL.

The J gene is TRBJ1-4, the V gene TRBV7-9; D not resolved. CDR3 length: 14 amino acids. Per the germline V gene, CDR1 is SEHNR and CDR2 is FQNEAQ (reference sequence). With 5 bases removed from V and 0 bases from J, the gap between germline ends came to 7 bases. Written as DNA, the CDR3 is TGTGCCAGCAGCCCCCCAGCAACTAATGAAAAACTGTTTTTT. This sequence encodes CASSPPATNEKLFF.

J is TRBJ2-7 and V is TRBV6-5; the D gene is possibly TRBD1 (5 bases). The CDR3 sequence is 15 residues long. Per germline, CDR1 MNHEY and CDR2 SVGAGI. V lost 3 bases and J lost 0, with 12 bases in between. The CDR3 is CASSYSGANSYEQYF. The CDR3 bases are TGTGCCAGCAGTTATTCTGGGGCGAACTCCTACGAGCAGTACTTC.

The sample holds one count of this clone. The chain has TRBV13 and TRBJ2-5; D gene uncertain. The V end lost 8 bases, the J end lost 7 bases, and 14 bases lay between the germline ends. The CDR3 is 12 residues long. Per germline, CDR1 PRHDT and CDR2 FYEKMQ (reference sequence). CDR3 region: CASSPLTGTQYF. CDR3 nucleotide sequence: TGTGCCAGCTCCCCCCTTACCGGGACCCAGTACTTC.

This rearrangement joins TRBV6-4 to TRBJ1-5; no firm D call. Trimming shortened V by 5 bases and J by 6 bases, and 11 bases separated the two germline ends. The CDR3 is made up of 13 amino acids. Germline V gives CDR1 MRHNA, CDR2 SNTAGT. The CDR3 loop is CASSPSEFQPQHF. The CDR3 DNA sequence: TGTGCCAGCAGTCCCTCAGAATTTCAGCCCCAGCATTTT.

The genes are TRBV12-5 and TRBJ1-5; TRBD1 matches at 7 bases. CDR1 and CDR2 (germline): LGHNT, FRNRAP. The CDR3 length is 14 residues. Trimming took 6 bases from V and 5 from J; bases not matched to a gene: 7. CDR3 nucleotide sequence: TGTGCTAGTGGGGAAGGGGACAGATATCAGCCCCAGCATTTT. It yields the protein CASGEGDRYQPQHF.

V gene TRBV7-8 combines with J gene TRBJ2-5, with D possibly matching TRBD2 (7 bases). Germline-derived CDR1 and CDR2 are SGHVS and FQNEAQ. V shed 5 bases and J shed 5 bases, with 21 bases lying between them. The CDR3 is 16 residues long. Here the CDR3 reads CASSQMRWGGRETQYF. DNA of the CDR3: TGTGCCAGCAGCCAGATGAGGTGGGGGGGGCGGGAGACCCAGTACTTC.

This clone occurred a few times. The rearrangement links TRBV6-1 to TRBJ1-2, with D maybe TRBD1 (6 bases). The CDR3 runs to 13 residues. Deletions cut 2 bases from V and 8 bases from J, with 12 bases between. Germline V lookup: CDR1 MNHNS, CDR2 SASEGT. CDR3 bases: TGTGCCAGCAGTGAACAAACAGGGTTGGGCTACACCTTC. Translated, it gives CASSEQTGLGYTF.

This chain joins TRBV29-1 and TRBJ1-2; unclear D gene. The CDR3 contains 13 residues. CDR1 is SQVTM, CDR2 ANQGSEA, per germline. Trimming stripped 5 bases from V and 4 bases from J, with 14 bases between. CDR3 sequence (DNA): TGCAGCGTTTTACAGCAACCTTCCTATGGCTACACCTTC. The encoded protein is CSVLQQPSYGYTF.

V gene TRBV5-1 combines with J gene TRBJ2-7; possible D gene TRBD2, 7 bases. Trimming removed 1 base at V and 1 base at J, with 12 bases between. The germline gives CDR1 SGHRS, CDR2 YFSETQ. The CDR3 runs to 15 residues. CDR3 DNA sequence: TGCGCCAGCAGCTTGAGAGGGGGAGGGTCCTACGAGCAGTACTTC. Protein sequence: CASSLRGGGSYEQYF.

This sequence joins TRBV30 and TRBJ1-4; no definite D call. CDR1 is GTSNPN and CDR2 is SVGIG in the germline V gene (reference sequence). V was shortened by 1 base and J by 1 base, with 7 bases between the two germline ends. The length of the CDR3 is 14 residues. The CDR3 nucleotides are TGTGCCTGGAGTGAGGGAGAAACTAATGAAAAACTGTTTTTT. Protein: CAWSEGETNEKLFF. The complete variable domain, with remaining parts taken from reference TRBV30 and TRBJ1-4, reads SQTIHQWPATLVQPVGSPLSLECTVEGTSNPNLYWYRQAAGRGLQLLFYSVGIGQISSEVPQNLSASRPQDRQFILSSKKLLLSDSGFYLCAWSEGETNEKLFFGSGTQLSVL.

The chain uses TRBV19 and TRBJ1-5; D gene unclear. Trimming removed 6 bases from V and 1 base from J, with 13 bases in between. CDR1 and CDR2 from the germline V gene are LNHDA and SQIVND (reference sequence). This CDR3 has 15 residues. CDR3 nucleotides: TGTGCCAGTAGGAGGAGTGTCGGCAGCAATCAGCCCCAGCATTTT. Its protein is CASRRSVGSNQPQHF.

The chain couples TRBV5-1 to TRBJ2-7; TRBD2 is a possible D gene (6 bases). The CDR3 spans 15 residues. Between the trimmed V and J ends, which lost 0 bases and 3 bases, there was a span of 13 bases. From germline, CDR1 is SGHRS and CDR2 YFSETQ. The CDR3 sequence is CASSLGAAGIYEQYF. In nucleotides, the CDR3 is TGCGCCAGCAGCTTGGGAGCAGCGGGTATCTACGAGCAGTACTTC.

The CDR3 sequence: CAIPKRGLSYNEQFF. For the CDR3, the DNA is TGTGCCATCCCCAAGAGGGGGCTCTCCTACAATGAGCAGTTCTTC. The rearrangement uses TRBV2 and TRBJ2-1, with 7 bases lining up with TRBD1. This CDR3 contains 15 residues. The V segment lost 10 bases and the J segment 0 bases; nucleotides outside the gene matches: 9. CDR1 and CDR2 (germline): SNHLY, FYNNEI. The variable domain in full, completed from reference TRBV2 and TRBJ2-1, reads EPEVTQTPSHQVTQMGQEVILRCVPISNHLYFYWYRQILGQKVEFLVSFYNNEISEKSEIFDDQFSVERPDGSNFTLKIRSTKLEDSAMYFCAIPKRGLSYNEQFFGPGTRLTVL.

The chain couples TRBV7-8 to TRBJ2-2; the D gene is possibly TRBD2 (6 bases). The V gene's germline CDR1 is SGHVS and CDR2 FQNEAQ. The CDR3 runs 14 residues. V shed 7 bases and J shed 1 base, with 10 bases lying between them. CDR3 DNA sequence: TGTGCCAGCAAAAGGAGGGGGAACACCGGGGAGCTGTTTTTT. Its translation is CASKRRGNTGELFF.